The T cell receptor beta chain under discussion was sequenced for a study of prognosis after radiotherapy for stage I lung cancer. On the study more broadly: Patients numbered roughly 14 men and 6 women, aged about 50 to 95 with a median of roughly 70 years. Tumor types were squamous cell carcinoma in seven patients, adenocarcinoma in around eleven.

Germline V gene data show CDR1 as MNHEY and CDR2 as SVGEGT. Trimming removed 4 bases from V and 4 bases from J; junction bases left unmatched: 8. This CDR3 comprises 15 residues. From genomic DNA, TCR beta CDR3 was amplified by two-round multiplex PCR. Primers (each specific to one TRBV or TRBJ gene) were used in first-round PCR. A single record per CDR3 protein comes from TCRdb applying MiXCR to the multiplex PCR reads. This table has about 35,000 distinct CDR3 sequences, 34% appearing once. This clonotype was found many times. This TCR was recovered from a donor over 45 with non-small cell lung cancer. This material consisted of PBMCs, taken before or after stereotactic body radiation therapy (not recorded which). This rearrangement joins TRBV6-2 or TRBV6-3 to TRBJ2-5, with 8 bases that match TRBD1. CDR3 loop: CASSFGQGRRETQYF. The CDR3 DNA reads as TGTGCCAGCAGTTTCGGACAGGGTCGTCGAGAGACCCAGTACTTC.